This T cell receptor beta chain comes out of a study of cytomegalovirus exposure and HLA in healthy donors (dated by TCRdb to the late 2010s). General notes on the study: According to an earlier analysis of a few hundred of the donors, roughly 180 million T cells yielded roughly 100 million unique TCR beta sequences and about 300 Gb of sequence data. An early release that covered several hundred HLA-typed donors contained 300 to 350 gigabases of sequencing data and tens of millions of unique TCR sequences. The genetic ancestry cluster associated with self-reported Caucasian donors included 81% of the approximately 410 genotyped donors. The study aimed to test whether signatures of past pathogen exposure could be identified by cataloging public T cell receptors. The T cell repertoires of several hundred subjects were profiled by immunosequencing and related to cytomegalovirus serostatus. Besides the first cohort of roughly 640 subjects, a separate validation cohort made up of 120 different subjects was used. To predict cytomegalovirus infection status, the study combined high-throughput TCR immunosequencing, statistical association of individual TCRs with disease status, and machine learning. In a later analysis, previously published TCR beta repertoires from several hundred donors were re-analyzed and high-resolution HLA genotyping was added so that TCR occurrence patterns could be studied. Rather than using new phenotypic data, the later analysis identified candidate immune exposures from TCR beta sequences and from how often those sequences occurred across donors. An earlier analysis of 587 of the donors used high-throughput TCR beta sequencing to judge whether each TCR beta V gene segment behaved as functional or pseudogenic. Alongside the repertoire data, information on donor age, sex, ethnicity and CMV serostatus was compiled. Genome-wide SNP genotypes for about 60% of the roughly 700 donors were used in a later genetic analysis, which treated that subset as a discovery cohort. Every repertoire in the discovery cohort had been generated on one and the same sequencing platform. HLA typing covered class I and class II loci at four-digit resolution. The number of typed donors differed by locus: about 629-630 for A, B, C, DRB1 and DQB1; some 540 for DQA1; some 610 for DPA1; and some 450 for DPB1. Because of strong linkage in the cohort, 5 or 6 DR-DQ haplotypes were treated as single units for association and clustering. Across 300 to 400 genotyped donors of the cohort, an average of roughly 250,000 unique TCR beta nucleotide sequences per donor were sequenced, and approximately 19% of those sequences were non-productive.

General study outcomes and caveats: In a later genetic analysis, fewer N-insertions in productive TCRs were reported among donors in an Asian-associated ancestry cluster than the roughly 640-donor mean. In the study, 164 TCR beta chains were listed as associated with cytomegalovirus. The classifier was reported to diagnose cytomegalovirus status with high specificity and sensitivity in both the original and validation cohorts. In this cohort, only TCR beta chains were sequenced, and detectable features were limited by the absence of alpha or paired-chain data. The earlier analysis of approximately 540 of the donors excluded some 16 rarely observed V segments, including chromosome 9 orphons, because counts were too low. According to the authors, the approach could potentially be generalized to other disease states and immunological phenotypes. An association between a missense DCLRE1C variant and V-gene and J-gene trimming of TCR beta chains was found in a later genetic analysis and replicated in an independent cohort. When HLA alleles, especially DR and DQ, strongly co-occurred, TCR associations were difficult to assign to individual alleles. In a later analysis, HLA-associated TCR beta chains showed more clonal expansion and lower generation probabilities than non-associated chains that were equally common. A few of the identified cytomegalovirus-associated TCR beta chains were confirmed in vitro to be specific for cytomegalovirus antigens. A cluster of highly shared sequence variants was judged likely to represent a technical artifact of the sequencing pipeline. Correlated functional status among segregating V segments might reflect linkage disequilibrium, but an unknown experimental factor could not be ruled out. Because HLA typing was missing for some donors at each locus, association tests included only the typed subset. In a later analysis, TCR association rates were found to vary across HLA loci, with the most associated TCRs seen for DRB1 alleles and the fewest for HLA-C alleles. Across donors, most TCR sequences were observed very rarely, whereas some public TCRs were present in many individuals. According to a later analysis, parvovirus B19, influenza, CMV and Epstein-Barr virus appeared linked to several top co-occurrence clusters. Sequencing depth was assumed to be roughly uniform across donors in the presence/absence analyses, though that assumption may not hold. In an earlier analysis of fewer than 750 of the donors, most TCR beta V segments were observed in productive rearrangements about 90% or about 30% of the time, broadly matching IMGT annotations. The only immune exposure information available for the cohort was CMV serostatus. A further reported finding was that TCR beta sequences accurately predicted the HLA-A and HLA-B alleles for most subjects in the first cohort. Most CMV-associated TCR beta chains appeared to be HLA-restricted in a later analysis, and the HLA associations seemed to be driven largely by CMV exposure. At a false discovery rate of 0.05, a later analysis linked some 17,000 TCR beta sequences to specific HLA alleles. The 87-base-pair reads could not distinguish some IMGT-functional V segments, including TRBV6-2 and TRBV6-3, so those segments were excluded.

Preparation of the library involved the immunoSEQ multiplex PCR assay. For the multiplex PCR, a mixture combining 60 forward primers for TCR Vbeta segments and 13 reverse primers for TCR Jbeta segments was used. The CDR3 region of rearranged TCR beta genes was amplified from genomic DNA by a multiplex PCR assay. The Illumina HiSeq System was used to sequence the amplified TCR beta libraries as 87-base-pair reads. The authors' pipeline ran thus. In a later analysis, tens of millions of unique TCR beta chains were counted across the roughly 700 repertoires, and roughly 11 million of these chains were shared by at least two donors. Raw reads were error-corrected and collapsed into unique sequences with a nearest-neighbor algorithm that merged closely related sequences to remove PCR and sequencing errors. Alignment of CDR3 sequences to IMGT reference sequences was used to assign V, D and J gene segments. Each retained sequence needed at least a six-nucleotide match to both a V gene segment and a J gene segment. Rearrangements were called productive when the CDR3 lacked stop codons and stayed in frame with V and J; all others were non-productive. Following IMGT convention, CDR3 was defined as the stretch from the second conserved V-encoded cysteine to the conserved J-encoded phenylalanine. In an earlier analysis of 550 to 650 of the donors, sequences lacking an unambiguous match to a single V gene segment were excluded. An earlier analysis of 587 of the donors called V segments functional above 56.7% productive rearrangements and segregating when the between-donor standard deviation exceeded 5%. A statistical classification framework was built to diagnose cytomegalovirus status from the catalog of TCR beta chain sequences. A later analysis assigned V and J genes by comparing TCR nucleotide sequences with IMGT/GENE-DB human TR gene sequences. Using the TCRdist pipeline, a later analysis assigned CDR3 sequences along with most-parsimonious VDJ recombination scenarios. In a later analysis, each TCR beta chain was defined by its CDR3 amino acid sequence together with its V-gene family, and reads without a unique V-gene family were excluded. A later analysis removed 592 highly shared, low-generation-probability nucleotide sequences to deal with suspected cross-contamination and a sequencing artifact. In a later analysis, a clonal expansion index was calculated for each public chain from normalized within-repertoire ranks of inferred template counts. In a later analysis, generation probabilities were computed using a VDJ recombination model fitted to out-of-frame rearrangements, and the results were checked against IGoR. In a later analysis, TCR-TCR, TCR-HLA and TCR-CMV co-occurrence was scored with hypergeometric tests, and a repertoire-size bias correction was applied to TCR pairs. A later analysis estimated false discovery rates by permuting HLA or CMV assignments 20 times. In a later analysis, co-occurring TCRs were grouped with DBSCAN, and TCRdist sequence similarity was added when clustering was performed within HLA-allele-positive subsets. Repertoires with fewer than 30,000 or more than 120,000 public chains were left out of co-occurrence clustering, as were five repertoires with anomalous nucleotide sharing. Here the immuneACCESS table is served through TCRdb, limited to in-frame sequences with V and J called. Missing clones are a known gap in these copies; in checked studies unresolved V genes cover under half, and the rest lacks a known reason. The V and J calls and clone size are taken from that table; D and trimming were inferred from the DNA. The table kept for this sample lists under 100,000 clones. The ten most abundant clones make up roughly 3.4% of the sample.

As regards this clone: Its target antigen remains unknown.

The cohort was made up of approximately 670 healthy bone marrow donors. Cohort members were all nominally healthy when sampled, although unrecorded immune exposures were likely present. The donor was CMV seronegative and belonged to the group of 380 or so seronegative cohort members. Every donor gave a peripheral blood sample, and the peripheral blood mononuclear cells from that sample were used for TCR beta sequencing. The Qiagen DNeasy Blood Extraction Kit was used to extract genomic DNA from the blood cell samples. The CDR1 and CDR2 encoded by the germline V gene (reference sequence) are GTSNPN and SVGIG. Its CDR3 holds 14 amino acids, cysteine through phenylalanine. Only CDR3 DNA is held: 42 bases, read in frame from base 1. V loses 4 bases at its end and J loses 4 bases; junction bases beyond the gene matches: 9.

The chain is made from TRBV30 and TRBJ1-1, with TRBD1 matching 7 junction bases. The receptor comes from a woman aged 25 to 39 in good health and CMV-seronegative. The material sequenced was PBMCs. The CDR3 sequence is CAWTLFRDSTEAFF. The nucleotide sequence is TGTGCCTGGACCTTGTTTCGGGACAGCACTGAAGCTTTCTTT. The entire variable domain, with the stretches around the CDR3 drawn from the reference TRBV30 and TRBJ1-1 proteins, is SQTIHQWPATLVQPVGSPLSLECTVEGTSNPNLYWYRQAAGRGLQLLFYSVGIGQISSEVPQNLSASRPQDRQFILSSKKLLLSDSGFYLCAWTLFRDSTEAFFGQGTRLTVV.